The next 28 T cell receptor beta chains were all read from a single sample in a study of T-cell reconstitution after alpha-beta-depleted transplantation in children. Researchers prepared the TCRbeta library using unique molecular identifiers, the study reports. MiXCR, run by TCRdb on the PCR reads, gives a single entry per CDR3 protein. The sample holds 250,000 to 400,000 distinct CDR3 sequences, approximately 23% seen once. The sample here was PBMCs, mostly from graft donor cells, taken 180 days after TCRalphabeta/CD19-depleted stem cell transplant. The receptors were gathered from a male patient younger than 18 who had a stem cell transplant for acute lymphoblastic leukemia, so the T cells may come from the graft donor.

The chain links TRBV11-2 to TRBJ2-6, with 9 bases fitting TRBD1. Germline V gene lookup returns CDR1 SGHAT and CDR2 FQNNGV. The CDR3 runs 21 residues. The V and J ends lost 2 bases and 0 bases, in that order; junction bases with no gene match: 14. CDR3 loop: CASSLPKKGTGIYSGANVLTF. The CDR3 DNA reads as TGTGCCAGCAGCTTACCAAAGAAAGGGACAGGGATTTACTCTGGGGCCAACGTCCTGACTTTC.

This clonotype was counted ten times or more. The chain uses TRBV7-6 and TRBJ2-7; D unclear. The CDR3 spans 12 residues. Germline V gene sequence: CDR1 SGHVS, CDR2 FNYEAQ. The V end lost 5 bases, the J end lost 4 bases, and 9 bases lay between the germline ends. CDR3 DNA: TGTGCCAGCAGCCCCCTTCTGTACGAGCAGTACTTC. Translating gives CASSPLLYEQYF.

The chain has TRBV11-2 and TRBJ2-3, with 8 nucleotides matching TRBD1. Germline trimming cut 4 bases from V and 0 bases from J; bases unmatched to any gene: 9. Germline lookup yields CDR1 SGHAT and CDR2 FQNNGV. The CDR3 runs 17 residues. CDR3 coding DNA: TGTGCCAGCAGCTCCCGACGGACAGGGACTAGCACAGATACGCAGTATTTT. It codes for CASSSRRTGTSTDTQYF.

The chain employs TRBV14 and TRBJ2-1, with 9 bases identical to TRBD2. The CDR3 is 18 residues long. Germline V gene lookup returns CDR1 SGHDN and CDR2 FVKESK. The ends lost 0 bases at V and 3 bases at J; junction bases unmatched: 9. In DNA form, the CDR3 reads TGTGCCAGCAGCCAAGATTGGCTCCTAGCGGGAAGCTACAATGAGCAGTTCTTC. Residues: CASSQDWLLAGSYNEQFF.

The chain combines TRBV2 with TRBJ2-2; D gene ambiguous. The length of the CDR3 is 13 residues. The V and J ends lost 4 bases and 6 bases respectively, with 9 bases between them. Germline lookup yields CDR1 SNHLY and CDR2 FYNNEI. CDR3 sequence: CASSGVVAGELFF. CDR3 coding DNA: TGTGCCAGCAGTGGGGTAGTTGCCGGGGAGCTGTTTTTT.

There are a few counts of this clonotype. This rearrangement joins TRBV6-1 to TRBJ2-7, with 7 bases aligning to TRBD1. The V gene end was trimmed by 8 bases and the J gene end by 5 bases; junction bases not matched to a gene: 12. The CDR3 extends over 14 amino acids. Germline V gives CDR1 MNHNS, CDR2 SASEGT. The CDR3 region is CASSRRDSDHEQYF. CDR3 sequence (DNA): TGTGCCAGCTCCCGCCGGGACAGCGACCACGAGCAGTACTTC.

Only a few counts were recorded for this clonotype. The genes are TRBV11-2 and TRBJ2-5; D gene ambiguous. The CDR3 contains 14 residues. V lost 2 bases to trimming and J lost 3 bases, with 10 bases between them. The germline CDR1 and CDR2 sequences are SGHAT and FQNNGV. This CDR3 reads CASSLPRREETQYF. CDR3 in DNA: TGTGCCAGCAGCTTACCCAGGCGTGAAGAGACCCAGTACTTC.

The chain employs TRBV6-5 and TRBJ2-7; 8 nucleotides agree with TRBD2. In germline, CDR1 is MNHEY, CDR2 SVGAGI. CDR3 size: 15 residues. V was pared by 4 bases and J by 5 bases, with 10 bases of the junction left unmatched. The CDR3 DNA is TGTGCCAGCAGTTCCCAGCGGGAGAATCTAGACGAGCAGTACTTC. It codes for CASSSQRENLDEQYF.

This clonotype was picked up a small number of times. In DNA, the CDR3 is TGTGCCAGCAGTTTATCGGCGGGCGTTCCCCAGTTCTTC. It encodes CASSLSAGVPQFF. The chain carries TRBV27 and TRBJ2-1; possibly TRBD2 for D (5 bases). The germline V gene has CDR1 MNHEY and CDR2 SMNVEV (reference sequence). Trimming removed 0 bases from V and 13 bases from J, with 13 bases in between. This CDR3 comprises 13 residues.

The chain carries TRBV9 and TRBJ1-4, with D unresolved. The CDR3 runs 14 residues. The V and J ends lost 1 base and 8 bases respectively, with 12 bases between them. CDR1 is SGDLS and CDR2 is YYNGEE in the germline V gene. The CDR3 protein is CASSVRSGGEKLFF. DNA for the CDR3: TGTGCCAGCAGCGTAAGGTCAGGAGGCGAAAAACTGTTTTTT.

V gene TRBV7-2 combines with J gene TRBJ2-1, with 7 bases lining up with TRBD1. The germline gives CDR1 SGHTA, CDR2 FQGNSA. The CDR3 covers 14 residues. J gave up 3 bases and V 4 bases, and 3 bases lay outside the gene matches. The CDR3 coding sequence is TGTGCCAGCAGCTGGGACAGAAACTACAATGAGCAGTTCTTC. It codes for CASSWDRNYNEQFF.

The chain uses TRBV7-3 and TRBJ2-3; D not certain. Trimming pared 1 base from V and 4 bases from J, leaving 6 bases between. In germline, CDR1 is SGHTA, CDR2 FQGTGA. The CDR3 contains 13 residues. CDR3 DNA sequence: TGTGCCAGCAGCTTAAGCCTAGCAGATACGCAGTATTTT. Translation gives CASSLSLADTQYF.

The chain uses TRBV12-3 or TRBV12-4 and TRBJ2-5; TRBD2 agrees at 7 bases. V lost 3 bases to trimming and J lost 5 bases; unmatched junction nucleotides: 9. The CDR3 length is 15 residues. The CDR3 nucleotides are TGTGCCAGCAGTTTGAGTAAGGGCGGGAGTGAGACCCAGTACTTC. The encoded protein is CASSLSKGGSETQYF.

This clonotype has more than one count but fewer than ten. The genes are TRBV20-1 and TRBJ2-7; 9 nucleotides agree with TRBD2. CDR3 size: 15 residues. CDR1 is DFQATT, CDR2 SNEGSKA, per germline (reference sequence). After removal of 5 bases from V and 6 bases from J, the junction contained 14 bases not matched to a gene. In DNA, the CDR3 is TGCAGTGCTCCTCAGACTAGCGGAGTCCGAGGCGAGCAGTACTTC. It specifies CSAPQTSGVRGEQYF.

The chain combines TRBV18 with TRBJ2-7; no clear D gene. CDR3 length equals 13 residues. Germline loops: CDR1 KGHSH, CDR2 LQKENI. V shed 3 bases and J shed 1 base, with 7 bases lying between them. This CDR3 is CASSPSLSYEQYF. The CDR3 DNA sequence: TGTGCCAGCTCACCTTCATTGTCCTACGAGCAGTACTTC.

This clonotype was counted ten times or more. This chain uses TRBV18 with TRBJ1-1; the D gene is possibly TRBD1 (5 bases). The CDR3 is 13 residues long. V was pared by 8 bases and J by 0 bases, with 10 bases between. Per germline, CDR1 KGHSH and CDR2 LQKENI. DNA for the CDR3: TGTGCCAGCAGCCGGGGGGTGAACACTGAAGCTTTCTTT. Its translation is CASSRGVNTEAFF.

The J gene is TRBJ2-3, the V gene TRBV5-1; TRBD2 might be the D (6 bases). The CDR3 is 16 amino acids. CDR1 and CDR2 (germline): SGHRS, YFSETQ. Trimming left V 4 bases short and J 0 bases short, with 15 bases between. The CDR3 protein is CASSPGTHFSTDTQYF. Here the CDR3 DNA reads TGCGCCAGCAGCCCGGGGACTCACTTTAGCACAGATACGCAGTATTTT.

This clonotype appeared a few times. The V and J genes are TRBV15 and TRBJ2-1; D unclear. V dropped 5 bases and J dropped 6 bases, with 17 bases sitting between them. The germline V gene encodes CDR1 LNHNV and CDR2 YYDKDF (reference sequence). The CDR3 contains 15 residues. In DNA form, the CDR3 reads TGTGCCACCAGCTTTGGGCAGCGTCCTTCCAATGAGCAGTTCTTC. It codes for CATSFGQRPSNEQFF.

The table lists this clonotype with a few counts. This chain joins TRBV18 and TRBJ2-1, with 7 bases fitting TRBD2. The trim removed 2 bases at V and 5 bases at J, leaving 3 bases unmatched. This CDR3 has 14 amino acids. In germline, CDR1 is KGHSH, CDR2 LQKENI. This CDR3 reads CASSPSGTHNEQFF. As DNA, the CDR3 is TGTGCCAGCTCACCAAGCGGGACCCACAATGAGCAGTTCTTC.

This clonotype was found a few times. The chain uses TRBV12-3 or TRBV12-4 and TRBJ2-3; TRBD2 matches 12 bases. This CDR3 has 15 residues. With 5 bases clipped from V and 4 bases from J, the junction kept 4 bases outside the gene matches. The chain's CDR3 is CASSLLAGGADTQYF. CDR3 DNA sequence: TGTGCCAGCAGTCTACTAGCGGGAGGCGCAGATACGCAGTATTTT.

The rearrangement uses TRBV10-3 and TRBJ2-5; 7 positions agree with TRBD1. Germline V CDR1 and CDR2: ENHRY, SYGVKD. J was trimmed by 1 base and V by 6 bases; bases with no gene match: 8. CDR3 length equals 15 residues. The CDR3 DNA sequence: TGTGCCATCAGCGAATTAGGGACAGCCCAAGAGACCCAGTACTTC. As protein: CAISELGTAQETQYF.

The gene calls are TRBV5-6 and TRBJ1-3; TRBD1 matches at 9 bases. This CDR3 is 16 amino acids long. The junction had 6 bases not matched to a gene; V was cut back by 3 bases and J by 2 bases. From germline, CDR1 is SGHDT and CDR2 YYEEEE. The DNA of the CDR3 is TGTGCCAGCAGCTGGGGGACAGGGAGCGCTGGAAACACCATATATTTT. Protein sequence: CASSWGTGSAGNTIYF. The full variable domain, completed using reference TRBV5-6 and TRBJ1-3, is DAGVTQSPTHLIKTRGQQVTLRCSPKSGHDTVSWYQQALGQGPQFIFQYYEEEERQRGNFPDRFSGHQFPNYSSELNVNALLLGDSALYLCASSWGTGSAGNTIYFGEGSWLTVV.

Note on this clonotype: Germline and junction disagree at one end, which may indicate a read error. The V and J genes are TRBV20-1 and TRBJ1-5; a possible D gene is TRBD1 (5 bases). This CDR3 contains 15 residues. Germline loops: CDR1 DFQATT, CDR2 SNEGSKA (reference sequence). CDR3 in amino acids: CSSRDPGGFNQPQHF. CDR3 in DNA: TGCAGTTCTAGAGATCCGGGGGGTTTCAATCAGCCCCAGCATTTT.

This clonotype was detected only a few times. The J gene is TRBJ2-7, the V gene TRBV10-3; possible D gene TRBD1, 6 bases. V was shortened by 5 bases and J by 0 bases, with 11 bases between the two germline ends. The CDR3 is made up of 14 amino acids. Germline lookup yields CDR1 ENHRY and CDR2 SYGVKD. This CDR3 reads CAISFDRSSYEQYF. In nucleotides, the CDR3 is TGTGCCATCAGTTTTGACAGGTCCTCCTACGAGCAGTACTTC.

This chain uses TRBV4-1 with TRBJ2-2, with D perhaps matching TRBD2 (7 bases). Trimming shortened V by 3 bases and J by 3 bases, and 20 bases separated the two germline ends. Germline V CDR1 and CDR2: MGHRA, YSYEKL. This CDR3 is built from 18 residues. The chain's CDR3 is CASSQNRGASQDTGELFF. The CDR3 DNA sequence: TGCGCCAGCAGCCAGAATCGGGGGGCTTCCCAAGACACCGGGGAGCTGTTTTTT.

The chain recombines TRBV27 with TRBJ2-3; 9 bases agree with TRBD2. J was trimmed by 6 bases and V by 6 bases; bases with no gene match: 7. The CDR3 totals 14 residues. The germline gives CDR1 MNHEY, CDR2 SMNVEV (reference sequence). The DNA for the CDR3 is TGTGCCAGCAGAGCGGGGGGCGGTAGGGATACGCAGTATTTT. It encodes CASRAGGGRDTQYF.

The V gene is TRBV11-1, the J gene TRBJ2-3; 8 bases align to TRBD2. J lost 8 bases, V lost 2 bases, and 9 bases had no gene match. The CDR3 totals 15 residues. The V gene's germline CDR1 is SGHAT and CDR2 FQDESV (reference sequence). CDR3 loop: CASSLQSGSRGTQYF. CDR3 sequence (DNA): TGTGCCAGCAGCTTACAGAGCGGGAGTCGAGGTACGCAGTATTTT.

V is TRBV2 and J is TRBJ2-4, with D possibly matching TRBD1 (6 bases). V lost 6 bases and J lost 0, with 24 bases in between. The germline V gene has CDR1 SNHLY and CDR2 FYNNEI. The CDR3 has 19 residues. CDR3 residues: CASRGAGQHFPLAKNIQYF. In DNA form, the CDR3 reads TGTGCCAGCAGGGGGGCCGGACAGCACTTCCCTCTAGCCAAAAACATTCAGTACTTC.